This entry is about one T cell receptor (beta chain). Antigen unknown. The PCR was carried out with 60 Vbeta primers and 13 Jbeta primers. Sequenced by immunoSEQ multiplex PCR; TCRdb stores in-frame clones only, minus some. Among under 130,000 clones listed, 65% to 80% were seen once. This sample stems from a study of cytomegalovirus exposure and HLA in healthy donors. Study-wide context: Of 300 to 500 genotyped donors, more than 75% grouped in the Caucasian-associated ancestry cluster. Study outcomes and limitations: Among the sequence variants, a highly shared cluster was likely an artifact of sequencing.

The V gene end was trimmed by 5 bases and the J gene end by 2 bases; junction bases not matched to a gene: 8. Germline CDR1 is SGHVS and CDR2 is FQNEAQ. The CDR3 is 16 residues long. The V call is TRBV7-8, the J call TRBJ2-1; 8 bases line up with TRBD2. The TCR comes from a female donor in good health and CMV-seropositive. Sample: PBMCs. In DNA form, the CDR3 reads TGTGCCAGCAGCCTCACTAGCGGTGTCACCTACAATGAGCAGTTCTTC. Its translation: CASSLTSGVTYNEQFF.